This T cell receptor beta chain was sequenced in a study of cytomegalovirus exposure and HLA in healthy donors (dated by TCRdb to the late 2010s). Regarding the complete study: According to a later analysis, one platform produced both the 120 validation repertoires and the roughly 660 repertoires of the first cohort. The aim of the study was to test whether cataloging public T cell receptors could identify signatures of past pathogen exposure. In addition to the first cohort of 666 subjects, a separate validation cohort of 100 to 150 different subjects was used. To predict cytomegalovirus infection status, the study combined high-throughput TCR immunosequencing, statistical association of individual TCRs with disease status, and machine learning. What the research found in general, with its limitations: In vitro tests confirmed that a few of the cytomegalovirus-associated TCR beta chains recognize cytomegalovirus antigens. The authors suggested that the approach could potentially be generalized to other disease states and immunological phenotypes. A later analysis had no HLA typing for the validation cohort, so co-occurrence there was scored across all 110 or so repertoires. A later analysis found that TCRs clustered in the first cohort also tended to co-occur in the 120 validation repertoires, with 90% to 95% of cluster scores above 0. Most TCR sequences were observed very rarely across donors, whereas some public TCRs were present in many individuals. In the study, about 150 TCR beta chains were listed as associated with cytomegalovirus. In both the original and validation cohorts, the classifier was reported to diagnose cytomegalovirus status with high specificity and sensitivity.

Separate from the roughly 650-subject first cohort, the validation cohort of about 120 subjects was the group to which the donors belonged. Comments on this clone: Its cognate antigen has yet to be identified. Base qualities are not at hand, and no much larger clone is one base apart.

Looking up the germline V gene yields CDR1 SNHLY and CDR2 FYNNEI. The CDR3 covers 14 residues, taking in both the cysteine and the phenylalanine. Left in the record is the CDR3 DNA by itself, 42 bases read in frame from the first base. V is trimmed back by 3 bases and J by 14 bases, and the junction contains 6 bases that no gene match accounts for. The library was generated by the immunoSEQ multiplex PCR assay. Under the source paper's analysis protocol: A statistical classification framework was developed to diagnose cytomegalovirus status using the catalog of TCR beta chain sequences. Drawn from immuneACCESS, this table holds only the in-frame rearrangements with V and J called that TCRdb kept. Clones are partly lost; checked studies trace under half to an unresolved V gene and leave the rest unexplained. That table gives V, J and clone size, and the DNA gave D and trimming. This sample has more than 150,000 clones in its table, and 84% of those were observed once. Less than 8.5% of the sample rests with the top ten.

The sample consisted of PBMCs. This receptor was obtained from a man between 18 and 29 years old in good health and CMV-seropositive. The sequence is built from TRBV2 and TRBJ2-1; 14 bases in between match TRBD2. The bases read TGTGCCAGCAGTGAGACTAGCGGGAGGGCCTTGGAGTTCTTC. Its amino acids are CASSETSGRALEFF.